One sample yielded the 6 T cell receptor beta chains listed below, sequenced in a study of cytomegalovirus exposure and HLA in healthy donors. Amplification used 60 Vbeta primers and 13 Jbeta primers. Data came from immunoSEQ multiplex PCR; TCRdb stores just in-frame clones and leaves some out. The data show over 200,000 clones, approximately 70% seen once. Sequenced sample: PBMCs. The receptors shown here come from a man aged 35 to 55 in good health and CMV-seropositive.

The chain joins TRBV15 to TRBJ2-7; 7 positions agree with TRBD2. The length of the CDR3 is 15 residues. Germline V gives CDR1 LNHNV, CDR2 YYDKDF (reference sequence). The J segment lost 0 bases and the V segment lost 3 bases, leaving 5 bases of the junction unmatched. CDR3 loop: CATSSSRGVSYEQYF. The CDR3 DNA is TGTGCCACCAGCAGCTCCCGGGGGGTCTCCTACGAGCAGTACTTC. Full variable domain (rest looked up from reference TRBV15 and TRBJ2-7): DAMVIQNPRYQVTQFGKPVTLSCSQTLNHNVMYWYQQKSSQAPKLLFHYYDKDFNNEADTPDNFQSRRPNTSFCFLDIRSPGLGDTAMYLCATSSSRGVSYEQYFGPGTRLTVT.

The rearrangement joins TRBV4-2 to TRBJ2-2; D call uncertain. This CDR3 is 15 amino acids long. V lost 1 base to trimming and J lost 0 bases, with 6 bases between them. Germline V gene lookup returns CDR1 LGHNA and CDR2 YNFKEQ. The CDR3 loop is CASSQVQTNTGELFF. The CDR3 nucleotides read TGTGCCAGCAGCCAAGTACAGACGAACACCGGGGAGCTGTTTTTT.

CDR3 nucleotide sequence: TGTGCCAGCAGCCCCTCCGGACAGGGGTCTTACGAGCAGTACTTC. As protein: CASSPSGQGSYEQYF. The chain carries TRBV13 and TRBJ2-7; 9 positions match TRBD1. Germline V CDR1 and CDR2: PRHDT, FYEKMQ (reference sequence). The CDR3 is made up of 15 amino acids. The V gene end was trimmed by 5 bases and the J gene end by 4 bases; junction bases not matched to a gene: 9.

V is TRBV6-6 and J is TRBJ2-3; TRBD2 matches 10 bases. The CDR3 spans 15 residues. The germline gives CDR1 MNHNY, CDR2 SVGAGI (reference sequence). Unmatched junction bases numbered 4, after V lost 7 bases and J lost 0 bases. CDR3 nucleotides: TGTGCCAGCACCCGACTAGCGGGTAGCACAGATACGCAGTATTTT. Protein sequence: CASTRLAGSTDTQYF.

A few counts support this clone. The V gene is TRBV19, the J gene TRBJ2-3; TRBD1 matches at 7 bases. This CDR3 comprises 15 residues. Germline lookup yields CDR1 LNHDA and CDR2 SQIVND (reference sequence). V dropped 4 bases and J dropped 1; count of bases not matched to a gene: 5. This CDR3 reads CASSNYRGRTDTQYF. CDR3 nucleotides: TGTGCCAGTAGTAATTACAGGGGACGCACAGATACGCAGTATTTT.

This clone turned up a few times. This chain uses TRBV5-6 with TRBJ2-7, with D uncertain. The V gene lost 0 bases and the J gene lost 4 bases, with 11 bases spanning the gap. Germline V gene data show CDR1 as SGHDT and CDR2 as YYEEEE. The CDR3 is made up of 14 amino acids. The CDR3 protein is CASSLEVWAYEQYF. The CDR3 DNA reads TGTGCCAGCAGCTTGGAGGTCTGGGCATACGAGCAGTACTTC.